The 11 T cell receptor beta chains below all came from one sample that was sequenced in a study of PD-L1 blockade in urothelial cancer (dated by TCRdb to about 2017). Receptors were amplified or captured by the immunoSEQ multiplex PCR assay. TCRdb took this table from immuneACCESS and kept in-frame rearrangements with V and J called. Such tables lack part of the clones; where checked against another copy, unresolved V genes explain under half of the gap, and the rest is unexplained. The sample records tens of thousands of clones, about four fifths of which are singletons. Around 5.7% of the sample belongs to the ten largest clones. The sample's time point label, in plain terms: pretreatment peripheral blood. The sequencing here drew on PBMCs, taken around atezolizumab (anti-PD-L1) treatment. The receptor source for this set is a man in his 70s with urothelial cancer.

The J gene is TRBJ1-2, the V gene TRBV15; TRBD1 matches at 7 bases. Unmatched junction bases numbered 6, after V lost 3 bases and J lost 5 bases. CDR1 and CDR2 from the germline V gene are LNHNV and YYDKDF (reference sequence). The CDR3 spans 14 residues. The CDR3 sequence is CATSSRRDSYGYTF. In DNA, the CDR3 is TGTGCCACCAGCAGCCGCCGGGACAGTTATGGCTACACCTTC.

The chain carries TRBV11-2 and TRBJ1-2, with 11 bases fitting TRBD1. Per germline, CDR1 SGHAT and CDR2 FQNNGV. This CDR3 is built from 16 residues. V shed 5 bases and J 6 bases; nucleotides not matched to a gene: 11. The CDR3 spells CASSLGQGAFGDGYTF. The CDR3 DNA sequence: TGTGCCAGCAGCCTTGGACAGGGGGCGTTTGGAGATGGCTACACCTTC.

The V and J genes are TRBV6-6 and TRBJ2-7, with TRBD1 matching 8 bases. The CDR3 has 16 amino acids. Germline V lookup: CDR1 MNHNY, CDR2 SVGAGI (reference sequence). V lost 0 bases to trimming and J lost 0 bases; unmatched junction nucleotides: 4. The CDR3 DNA reads TGTGCCAGCAGTTACTCGATGGGGACAGGCTCCTACGAGCAGTACTTC. As protein: CASSYSMGTGSYEQYF.

Here the CDR3 DNA reads TGTGCCAGCAGCCGAGGACAGGGGGAGACGTCTAACTATGGCTACACCTTC. Its translation: CASSRGQGETSNYGYTF. V gene TRBV7-9 combines with J gene TRBJ1-2; 10 bases line up with TRBD1. Germline V gene sequence: CDR1 SEHNR, CDR2 FQNEAQ (reference sequence). The CDR3 runs 17 residues. With V trimmed by 5 bases and J by 0 bases, 9 bases remained unmatched.

This clone was detected only a few times. The chain links TRBV4-3 to TRBJ1-1, with no clear D. CDR3 size: 15 residues. Germline V CDR1 and CDR2: LGHNA, YSLEER. Trimming took off 0 bases at V and 0 bases at J, with 8 bases between the two ends. This CDR3 reads CASSQDRTVNTEAFF. The CDR3 nucleotides are TGCGCCAGCAGCCAAGATAGAACAGTGAACACTGAAGCTTTCTTT.

The gene calls are TRBV2 and TRBJ2-3; the match to TRBD2 covers 7 bases. This CDR3 region has 16 residues. The germline V gene has CDR1 SNHLY and CDR2 FYNNEI. The J segment lost 4 bases and the V segment lost 5 bases, leaving 12 bases of the junction unmatched. CDR3 DNA: TGTGCCAGCAGTTTACGCGGGGGTGAGCCCGCAGATACGCAGTATTTT. Translating gives CASSLRGGEPADTQYF.

The chain combines TRBV5-4 with TRBJ2-3, with TRBD2 matching 15 bases. The CDR3 runs 18 residues. CDR1 is SGHNT and CDR2 is YYREEE in the germline V gene (reference sequence). J gave up 2 bases and V 4 bases, and 8 bases lay outside the gene matches. The CDR3 is CASSSGLAGGPTTDTQYF. The DNA for the CDR3 is TGTGCCAGCAGCAGTGGACTAGCGGGGGGGCCAACCACAGATACGCAGTATTTT.

The V gene is TRBV7-2, the J gene TRBJ2-3, with 8 nucleotides matching TRBD2. With V trimmed by 5 bases and J by 2 bases, 6 bases remained unmatched. The CDR3 extends over 15 amino acids. The germline gives CDR1 SGHTA, CDR2 FQGNSA. Here the CDR3 DNA reads TGTGCCAGCAGCATTAAGCGGGGGACCACAGATACGCAGTATTTT. The encoded protein is CASSIKRGTTDTQYF.

V usage is TRBV6-1 and J usage is TRBJ1-6; 9 bases are a match to TRBD1. The CDR3 contains 14 residues. V was clipped by 5 bases and J by 6 bases; unmatched bases: 2. Germline-derived CDR1 and CDR2 are MNHNS and SASEGT. Here the CDR3 reads CASSLGQGNSPLHF. CDR3 nucleotide sequence: TGTGCCAGCAGTCTGGGACAGGGTAATTCACCCCTCCACTTT.

In this sample, this clone turned up once. J is TRBJ2-6 and V is TRBV18; 11 nucleotides match TRBD1. Trimming removed 5 bases from V and 0 bases from J; junction bases left unmatched: 6. CDR1 is KGHSH and CDR2 is LQKENI in the germline V gene. This CDR3 comprises 18 residues. Written as DNA, the CDR3 is TGTGCCAGCTCATCGAGGACAGGGGGCGGCTCTGGGGCCAACGTCCTGACTTTC. Its translation: CASSSRTGGGSGANVLTF.

The chain recombines TRBV11-2 with TRBJ2-5; possible D gene TRBD2, 5 bases. Trimming stripped 3 bases from V and 1 base from J, with 12 bases between. From germline, CDR1 is SGHAT and CDR2 FQNNGV. The CDR3 sequence is 15 residues long. The CDR3 sequence is CASSFETNSQETQYF. The CDR3, as DNA: TGTGCCAGCAGCTTCGAGACTAATTCCCAAGAGACCCAGTACTTC.